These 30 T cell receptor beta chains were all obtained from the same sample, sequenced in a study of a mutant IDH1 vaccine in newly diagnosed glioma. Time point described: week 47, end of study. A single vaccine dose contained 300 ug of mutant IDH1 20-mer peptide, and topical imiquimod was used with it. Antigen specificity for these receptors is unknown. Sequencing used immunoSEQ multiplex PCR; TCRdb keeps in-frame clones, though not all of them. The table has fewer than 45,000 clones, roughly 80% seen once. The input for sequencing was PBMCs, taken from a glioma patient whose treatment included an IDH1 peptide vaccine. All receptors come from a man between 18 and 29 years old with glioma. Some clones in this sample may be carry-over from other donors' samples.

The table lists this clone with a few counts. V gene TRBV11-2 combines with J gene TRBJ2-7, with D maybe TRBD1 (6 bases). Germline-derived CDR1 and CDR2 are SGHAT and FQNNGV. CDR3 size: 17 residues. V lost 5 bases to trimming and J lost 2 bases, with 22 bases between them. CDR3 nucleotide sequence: TGTGCCAGCAGCCCCAGTCCCACGGACAGTTTCACCTACGAGCAGTACTTC. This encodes CASSPSPTDSFTYEQYF. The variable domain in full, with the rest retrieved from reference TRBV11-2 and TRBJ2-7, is EAGVAQSPRYKIIEKRQSVAFWCNPISGHATLYWYQQILGQGPKLLIQFQNNGVVDDSQLPKDRFSAERLKGVDSTLKIQPAKLEDSAVYLCASSPSPTDSFTYEQYFGPGTRLTVT.

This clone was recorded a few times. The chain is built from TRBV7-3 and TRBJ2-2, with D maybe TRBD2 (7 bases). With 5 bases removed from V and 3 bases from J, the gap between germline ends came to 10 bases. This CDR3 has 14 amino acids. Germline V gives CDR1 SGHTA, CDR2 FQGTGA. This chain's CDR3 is CASSGGADTGELFF. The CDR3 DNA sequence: TGTGCCAGCAGCGGGGGGGCCGACACCGGGGAGCTGTTTTTT.

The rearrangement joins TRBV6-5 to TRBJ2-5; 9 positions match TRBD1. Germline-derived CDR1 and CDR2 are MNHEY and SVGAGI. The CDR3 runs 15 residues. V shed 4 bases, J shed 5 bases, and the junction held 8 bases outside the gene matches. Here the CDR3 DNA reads TGTGCCAGCAGTTCAAACAGGGGGCGCGAGGAGACCCAGTACTTC. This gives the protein CASSSNRGREETQYF.

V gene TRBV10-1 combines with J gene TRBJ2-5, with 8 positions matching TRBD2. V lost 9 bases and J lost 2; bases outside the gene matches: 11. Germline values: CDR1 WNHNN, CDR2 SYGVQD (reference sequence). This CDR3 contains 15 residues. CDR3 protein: CARTKRGPKQETQYF. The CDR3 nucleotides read TGCGCCAGAACGAAGCGGGGGCCCAAACAAGAGACCCAGTACTTC.

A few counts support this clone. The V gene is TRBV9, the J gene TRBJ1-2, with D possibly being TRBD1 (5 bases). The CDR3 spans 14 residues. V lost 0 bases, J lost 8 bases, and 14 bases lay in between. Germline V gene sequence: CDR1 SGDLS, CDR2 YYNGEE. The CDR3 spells CASSVAWDRGGYTF. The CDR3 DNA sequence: TGTGCCAGCAGCGTAGCCTGGGACCGCGGGGGCTACACCTTC.

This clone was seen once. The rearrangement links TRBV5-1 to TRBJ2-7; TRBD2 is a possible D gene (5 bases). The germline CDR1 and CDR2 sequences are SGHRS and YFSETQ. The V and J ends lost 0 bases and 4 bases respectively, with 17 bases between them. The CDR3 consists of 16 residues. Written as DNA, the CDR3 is TGCGCCAGCAGCTTGGAGGACTTTGCTCAGCGGTACGAGCAGTACTTC. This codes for CASSLEDFAQRYEQYF.

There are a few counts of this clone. CDR3 residues: CASSIDRRQTNQPQHF. The CDR3 DNA reads as TGTGCCAGTAGTATAGATCGCCGACAGACTAATCAGCCCCAGCATTTT. V usage is TRBV19 and J usage is TRBJ1-5, with D possibly being TRBD1 (5 bases). This CDR3 contains 16 residues. The germline V and J ends were trimmed by 0 bases and 4 bases, with 13 bases remaining between them. Germline CDR1 reads LNHDA; CDR2 reads SQIVND (reference sequence).

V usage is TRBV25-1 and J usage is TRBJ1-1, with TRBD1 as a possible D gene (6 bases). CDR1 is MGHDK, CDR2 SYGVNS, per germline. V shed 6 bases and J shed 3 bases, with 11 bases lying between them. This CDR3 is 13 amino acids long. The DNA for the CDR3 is TGTGCCAGCAGCTCCACAGGGTACACTGAAGCTTTCTTT. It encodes CASSSTGYTEAFF.

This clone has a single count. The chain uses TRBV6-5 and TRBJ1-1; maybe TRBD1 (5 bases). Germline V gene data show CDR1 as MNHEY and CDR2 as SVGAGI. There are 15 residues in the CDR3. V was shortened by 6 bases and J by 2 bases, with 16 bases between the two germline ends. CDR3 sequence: CASSYGSRANTEAFF. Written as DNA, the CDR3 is TGTGCCAGCAGCTATGGGTCCAGGGCAAACACTGAAGCTTTCTTT.

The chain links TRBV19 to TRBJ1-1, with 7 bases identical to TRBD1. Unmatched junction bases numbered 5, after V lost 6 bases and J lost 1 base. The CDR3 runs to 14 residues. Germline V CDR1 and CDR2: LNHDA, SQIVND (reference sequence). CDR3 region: CASRWGQPNTEAFF. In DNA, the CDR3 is TGTGCCAGTAGATGGGGACAGCCGAACACTGAAGCTTTCTTT.

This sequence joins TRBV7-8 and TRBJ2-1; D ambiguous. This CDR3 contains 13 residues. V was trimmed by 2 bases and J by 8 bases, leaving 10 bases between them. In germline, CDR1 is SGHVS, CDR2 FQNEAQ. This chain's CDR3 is CASSLYRQYEQFF. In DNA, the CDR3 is TGTGCCAGCAGCTTATACCGTCAGTATGAGCAGTTCTTC.

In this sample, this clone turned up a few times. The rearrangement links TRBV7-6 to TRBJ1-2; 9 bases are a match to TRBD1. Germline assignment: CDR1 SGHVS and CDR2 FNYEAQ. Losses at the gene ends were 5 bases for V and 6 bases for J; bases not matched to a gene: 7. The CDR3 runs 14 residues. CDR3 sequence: CASSKLDRGNGYTF. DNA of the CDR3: TGTGCCAGCAGCAAGCTCGACAGGGGGAATGGCTACACCTTC.

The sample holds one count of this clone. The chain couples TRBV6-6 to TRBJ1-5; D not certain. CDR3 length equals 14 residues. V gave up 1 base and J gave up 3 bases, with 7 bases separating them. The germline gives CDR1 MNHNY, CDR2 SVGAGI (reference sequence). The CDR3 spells CASSYFGNNQPQHF. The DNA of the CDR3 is TGTGCCAGCAGTTACTTTGGGAACAATCAGCCCCAGCATTTT.

CDR3 DNA sequence: TGCAGCGTGCGCGGGGCCGGGGGCAATGAGCAGTTCTTC. Translated: CSVRGAGGNEQFF. The rearrangement joins TRBV29-1 to TRBJ2-1; possible D gene TRBD2, 6 bases. The CDR3 runs to 13 residues. CDR1 is SQVTM, CDR2 ANQGSEA, per germline. Trimming left V 6 bases short and J 6 bases short, with 15 bases between.

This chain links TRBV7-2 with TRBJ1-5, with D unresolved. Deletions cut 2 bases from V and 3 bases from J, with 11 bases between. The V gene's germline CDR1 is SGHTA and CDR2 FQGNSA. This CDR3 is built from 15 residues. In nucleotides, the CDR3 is TGTGCCAGCAGCTTATCGTGGTCGGCCAATCAGCCCCAGCATTTT. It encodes CASSLSWSANQPQHF.

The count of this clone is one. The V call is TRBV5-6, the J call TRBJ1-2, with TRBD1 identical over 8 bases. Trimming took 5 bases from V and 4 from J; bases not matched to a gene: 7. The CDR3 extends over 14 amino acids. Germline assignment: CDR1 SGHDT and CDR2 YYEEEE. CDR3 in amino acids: CASRSTGQVYGYTF. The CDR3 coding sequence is TGTGCCAGCAGATCGACGGGACAGGTCTATGGCTACACCTTC.

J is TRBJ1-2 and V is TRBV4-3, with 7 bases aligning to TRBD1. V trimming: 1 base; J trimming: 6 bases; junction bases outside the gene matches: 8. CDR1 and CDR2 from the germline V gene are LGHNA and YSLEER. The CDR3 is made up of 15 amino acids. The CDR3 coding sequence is TGCGCCAGCAGCCAAGCATATCAGGGGGTAGATGGCTACACCTTC. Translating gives CASSQAYQGVDGYTF.

In DNA form, the CDR3 reads TGTGCCAGCAGCCAAGCACCCCCAGGGGGAGGGCCGGCAGATACGCAGTATTTT. Translating gives CASSQAPPGGGPADTQYF. The chain joins TRBV4-2 to TRBJ2-3; D is perhaps TRBD1 or TRBD2 (7 bases each). CDR1 and CDR2 (germline): LGHNA, YNFKEQ. Trimming took 1 base from V and 4 from J, leaving 21 bases between them. This CDR3 has 18 residues.

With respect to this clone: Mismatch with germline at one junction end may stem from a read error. The CDR3 nucleotides read TGTGCTAGCAGCTTAGGACTAGCGGCTAACACCGGGGAGCTGTTTTTT. It specifies CASSLGLAANTGELFF. This chain uses TRBV7-7 with TRBJ2-2, with TRBD2 identical over 10 bases. CDR1 is SSHAT, CDR2 FNYEAQ, per germline (reference sequence). The CDR3 is 16 residues long.

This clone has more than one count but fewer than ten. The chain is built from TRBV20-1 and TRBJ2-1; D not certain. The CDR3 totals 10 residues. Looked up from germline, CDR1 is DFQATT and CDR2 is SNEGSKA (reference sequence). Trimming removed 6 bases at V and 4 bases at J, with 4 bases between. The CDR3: CSASYNEQFF. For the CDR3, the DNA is TGCAGTGCAAGTTACAATGAGCAGTTCTTC.

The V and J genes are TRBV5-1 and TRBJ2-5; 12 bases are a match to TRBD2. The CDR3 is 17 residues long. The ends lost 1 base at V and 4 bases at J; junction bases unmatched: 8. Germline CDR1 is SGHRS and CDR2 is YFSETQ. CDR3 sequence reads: CASSLLLAGGRGETQYF. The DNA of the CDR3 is TGCGCCAGCAGCTTGTTACTAGCGGGGGGCCGGGGAGAGACCCAGTACTTC.

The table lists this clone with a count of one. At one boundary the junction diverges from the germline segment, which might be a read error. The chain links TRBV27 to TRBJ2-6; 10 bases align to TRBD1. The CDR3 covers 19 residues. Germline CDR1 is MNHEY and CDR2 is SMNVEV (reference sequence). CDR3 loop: CASRLNPGDRGPGANVLTF. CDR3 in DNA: TGTGCCAGCCGTTTAAATCCCGGAGACAGGGGGCCTGGGGCCAACGTCCTGACTTTC.

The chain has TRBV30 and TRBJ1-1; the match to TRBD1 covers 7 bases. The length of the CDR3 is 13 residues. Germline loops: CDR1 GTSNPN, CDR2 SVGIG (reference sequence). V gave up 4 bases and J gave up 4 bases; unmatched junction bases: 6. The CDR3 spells CAWNRGRSTEAFF. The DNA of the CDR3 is TGTGCCTGGAACAGGGGCAGAAGCACTGAAGCTTTCTTT.

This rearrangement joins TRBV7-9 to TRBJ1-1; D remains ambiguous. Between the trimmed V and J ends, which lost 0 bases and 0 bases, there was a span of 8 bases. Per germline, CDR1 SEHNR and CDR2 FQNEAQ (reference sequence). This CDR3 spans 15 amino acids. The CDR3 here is CASSLADPLNTEAFF. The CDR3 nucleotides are TGTGCCAGCAGCTTAGCGGACCCTTTGAACACTGAAGCTTTCTTT.

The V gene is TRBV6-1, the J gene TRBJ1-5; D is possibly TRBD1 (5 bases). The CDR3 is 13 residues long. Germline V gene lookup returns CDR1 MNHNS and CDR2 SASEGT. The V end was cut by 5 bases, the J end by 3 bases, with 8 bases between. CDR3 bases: TGTGCCAGCAGTAAGGGGAACAATCAGCCCCAGCATTTT. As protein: CASSKGNNQPQHF.

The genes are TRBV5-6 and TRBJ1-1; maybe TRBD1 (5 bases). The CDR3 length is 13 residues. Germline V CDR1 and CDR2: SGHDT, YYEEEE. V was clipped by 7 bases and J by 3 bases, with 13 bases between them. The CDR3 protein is CASAGGGYTEAFF. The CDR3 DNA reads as TGTGCCAGCGCCGGGGGGGGGTACACTGAAGCTTTCTTT. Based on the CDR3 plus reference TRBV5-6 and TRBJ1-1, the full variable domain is DAGVTQSPTHLIKTRGQQVTLRCSPKSGHDTVSWYQQALGQGPQFIFQYYEEEERQRGNFPDRFSGHQFPNYSSELNVNALLLGDSALYLCASAGGGYTEAFFGQGTRLTVV.

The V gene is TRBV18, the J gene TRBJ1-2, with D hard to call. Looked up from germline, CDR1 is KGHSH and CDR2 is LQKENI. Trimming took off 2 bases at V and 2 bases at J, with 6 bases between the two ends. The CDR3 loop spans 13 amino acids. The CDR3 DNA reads TGTGCCAGCTCACCAGAGGGCAACTATGGCTACACCTTC. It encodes CASSPEGNYGYTF.

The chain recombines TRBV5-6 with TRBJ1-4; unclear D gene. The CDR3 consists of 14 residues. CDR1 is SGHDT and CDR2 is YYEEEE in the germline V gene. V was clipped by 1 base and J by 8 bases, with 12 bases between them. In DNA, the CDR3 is TGTGCCAGCAGCTTGCCGGGAATGGGGGAAAAACTGTTTTTT. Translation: CASSLPGMGEKLFF.

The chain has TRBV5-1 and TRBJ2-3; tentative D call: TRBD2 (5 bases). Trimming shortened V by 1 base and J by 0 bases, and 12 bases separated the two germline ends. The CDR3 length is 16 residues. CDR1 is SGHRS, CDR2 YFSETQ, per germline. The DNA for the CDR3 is TGCGCCAGCAGCTTGATAGTGGGAGTTAGCACAGATACGCAGTATTTT. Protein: CASSLIVGVSTDTQYF.

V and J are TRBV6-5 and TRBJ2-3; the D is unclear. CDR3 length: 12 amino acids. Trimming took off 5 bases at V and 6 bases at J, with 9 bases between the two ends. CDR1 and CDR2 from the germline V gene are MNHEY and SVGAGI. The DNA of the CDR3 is TGTGCCAGCAGTGCCACCCAGGATACGCAGTATTTT. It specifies CASSATQDTQYF.